This T cell receptor (beta chain) was documented in a study of cytotoxic CD8 clonotypes in ibrutinib-treated CLL. Looking at the study overall: Researchers reported ten to twelve relapsed/refractory and about 15 treatment-naive patients, 17 to 18 of them IGHV unmutated.

Libraries were prepared by immunoSEQ multiplex PCR; TCRdb keeps only in-frame clonotypes and omits some of them. Here the sample spans roughly 150,000 clones, 70% to 90% being singletons. This CDR3 contains 15 residues. Concerning this clone itself: Antigen specificity is unknown.

Broader study findings: A rise in clonality was seen at ibrutinib response, and a fall back toward baseline was seen at progression.

PBMCs were cryopreserved, and 1.5 to 2 micrograms of genomic DNA from them went into TCR beta libraries. The origin of this receptor is a human donor with chronic lymphocytic leukemia. The starting material was PBMCs, obtained at disease progression, from a patient treated with ibrutinib. V gene TRBV21-1 combines with J gene TRBJ1-1. TRBV21-1 is a pseudogene locus. The CDR3 reads CASSNGKSPDTEAFF. The CDR3 bases are TGTGCCAGCAGCAATGGCAAATCTCCGGACACTGAAGCTTTCTTT.